This TCR beta chain is from a study of T cells in Graves' hyperthyroidism and ophthalmopathy. This clonotype turned up a few times. Germline-derived CDR1 and CDR2 are SGHTA and FQGTGA. The junction had 12 bases not matched to a gene; V was cut back by 5 bases and J by 9 bases. This CDR3 contains 15 residues. It was RNA transcripts that yielded the amplified TCR beta CDR3 regions. First-round RT-PCR of the TCR CDR3 relied on the HTBI primer set. TCRdb reprocessed the multiplex PCR reads with MiXCR, giving one entry per CDR3 protein. The repertoire holds over 500,000 distinct CDR3 sequences, with 15% to 20% as singletons.

The chain carries TRBV7-3 and TRBJ2-1; 8 nucleotides align to TRBD2. The specimen sequenced was blood. The TCR was taken from a woman aged 30 to 39 with Graves' ophthalmopathy. The CDR3 nucleotides read TGTGCCAGCAGCCAAAAGACTAGCGTTTCTGGTGAGCAGTTCTTC. Translated: CASSQKTSVSGEQFF.